A selection of T cell receptor beta chains follows, all from one sample in a study of blood T cell repertoires in COVID-19. The table came from immunoSEQ multiplex PCR; TCRdb's copy has only in-frame clones and leaves some out. The sample records 150,000 to 200,000 clones, 80% to 90% being singletons. Material for sequencing was peripheral blood. These receptors were collected from a woman in her forties or fifties with COVID-19, enrolled during active disease. CDR3s include the opening cysteine and the closing phenylalanine or tryptophan. The D gene is left open where the match is weak. Some rows have no size entry. The others give once, few or many, or a class for an expanded clone.

TRBD1,-,TRBV5-1,TRBJ1-2,CASSPGTGNGYTF,TGCGCCAGCAGTCCCGGGACAGGGAACGGCTACACCTTC
-,-,TRBV11-2,TRBJ1-1,CASSLDQGTEAFF,TGTGCCAGCAGCTTAGACCAGGGCACTGAAGCTTTCTTT
-,-,TRBV30,TRBJ2-7,CAWSAQTYEQYF,TGTGCCTGGAGTGCCCAAACCTACGAGCAGTACTTC
-,-,TRBV2,TRBJ1-2,CASSPTTGFYGYTF,TGTGCCAGCAGTCCCACTACAGGGTTCTATGGCTACACCTTC
-,-,TRBV5-4,TRBJ2-7,CASSLDQGPREQYF,TGTGCCAGCAGCTTGGATCAGGGTCCTAGAGAGCAGTACTTC
TRBD1,few,TRBV6-1,TRBJ1-2,CASSEAWTGDYGYTF,TGTGCCAGCAGTGAAGCGTGGACAGGGGACTATGGCTACACCTTC
-,-,TRBV5-4,TRBJ1-1,CASSWSGNTEAFF,TGTGCCAGCAGCTGGAGTGGGAACACTGAAGCTTTCTTT
-,-,TRBV19,TRBJ1-6,CASTPQGVGLPLHF,TGTGCCAGTACTCCACAGGGTGTTGGATTACCCCTCCACTTT
-,-,TRBV4-1,TRBJ1-1,CASSQRTLFRQLTEAFF,TGCGCCAGCAGCCAACGGACACTTTTTCGACAGCTCACTGAAGCTTTCTTT
-,-,TRBV2,TRBJ1-2,CASSEPKAYGYTF,TGTGCCAGCAGTGAACCGAAAGCCTATGGCTACACCTTC
-,-,TRBV9,TRBJ2-3,CASSVATSRADTQYF,TGTGCCAGCAGCGTAGCTACTAGCAGGGCAGATACGCAGTATTTT
TRBD1,few,TRBV4-1,TRBJ1-1,CASSRPDRVTEAFF,TGCGCCAGCAGCCGCCCGGACAGGGTCACTGAAGCTTTCTTT
-,once,TRBV7-8,TRBJ1-2,CASSLALSGNYGYTF,TGTGCCAGCAGCTTAGCGTTGAGCGGGAACTATGGCTACACCTTC
-,-,TRBV29-1,TRBJ2-3,CSVESGGTDTQYF,TGCAGCGTTGAATCAGGGGGCACAGATACGCAGTATTTT
-,-,TRBV7-6,TRBJ1-1,CASSLVSGNTEAFF,TGTGCCAGCAGCTTAGTCTCGGGGAACACTGAAGCTTTCTTT
-,-,TRBV18,TRBJ1-5,CASSPTGLNQPQHF,TGTGCCAGCTCACCCACAGGTCTCAATCAGCCCCAGCATTTT
TRBD1,-,TRBV5-4,TRBJ1-3,CASSSGQGNTIYF,TGTGCCAGCAGCTCGGGACAGGGAAACACCATATATTTT
TRBD1,-,TRBV10-2,TRBJ1-4,CASRPGTGGTFHNEKLFF,TGCGCCAGCAGGCCCGGGACAGGGGGGACGTTTCATAATGAAAAACTGTTTTTT
TRBD1,-,TRBV7-3,TRBJ1-6,CASSSGQSNSPLHF,TGTGCCAGCAGCTCGGGACAGAGTAATTCACCCCTCCACTTT
-,once,TRBV30,TRBJ2-5,CAWGSPSETQYF,TGTGCCTGGGGAAGCCCTTCAGAGACCCAGTACTTC
-,-,TRBV5-4,TRBJ2-3,CASSQTPTDTDTQYF,TGTGCCAGCAGTCAGACTCCGACCGACACAGATACGCAGTATTTT
-,-,TRBV5-4,TRBJ1-6,CASSLEGVYNSPLHF,TGTGCCAGCAGCTTGGAAGGGGTCTATAATTCACCCCTCCACTTT
-,few,TRBV2,TRBJ1-6,CASSEGHPSPLHF,TGTGCCAGCAGTGAGGGACACCCCTCACCCCTCCACTTT
TRBD1,-,TRBV27,TRBJ2-1,CASSYPGQGAYEQFF,TGTGCCAGCAGTTATCCGGGACAGGGGGCCTATGAGCAGTTCTTC